The T cell receptor (beta chain) under discussion was sequenced for a study of identical twins. The CDR3 totals 16 residues. Trimming took 3 bases from V and 6 from J; bases not matched to a gene: 4. CDR1 and CDR2 from the germline V gene are KGHDR and SFDVKD. A few counts support this clonotype. TCRdb reprocessed the 5' RACE reads with MiXCR, giving one entry per CDR3 protein. The table records under 1 million distinct CDR3 sequences, 9% to 15% of them present only once. All of the donors were Caucasians in good health. The data were also submitted as part of a second study, on yellow fever vaccine responses in identical twins.

The clonotype comes from a young woman in good health. This rearrangement joins TRBV24-1 to TRBJ2-3, with 14 bases fitting TRBD2. The sample comprised PBMCs. The CDR3 region is CATSDGLAGGVDTQYF. CDR3 coding DNA: TGTGCCACCAGTGATGGACTAGCGGGAGGAGTGGATACGCAGTATTTT.